The clone carrying this T cell receptor (beta chain) occurred many times. The data are from a study of T-cell reconstitution after alpha-beta-depleted transplantation in children. The TCRbeta library was prepared with unique molecular identifiers. A single record per CDR3 protein comes from TCRdb applying MiXCR to the PCR reads. This sample has nearly 400,000 distinct CDR3 sequences, with around 21% found just once. This CDR3 has 15 amino acids. Losses at the gene ends were 2 bases for V and 0 bases for J; bases not matched to a gene: 0. Germline CDR1 reads DFQATT; CDR2 reads SNEGSKA (reference sequence).

Source: PBMCs from the stem cell graft donor, taken from the stem cell graft. This TCR was recovered from a human donor who donated a stem cell graft to a child with acute myeloid leukemia. The rearrangement uses TRBV20-1 and TRBJ2-1; TRBD2 matches 11 bases. The CDR3 bases are TGCAGTGCTAGACTAGCGGGAGGCTCCTACAATGAGCAGTTCTTC. Its translation: CSARLAGGSYNEQFF.